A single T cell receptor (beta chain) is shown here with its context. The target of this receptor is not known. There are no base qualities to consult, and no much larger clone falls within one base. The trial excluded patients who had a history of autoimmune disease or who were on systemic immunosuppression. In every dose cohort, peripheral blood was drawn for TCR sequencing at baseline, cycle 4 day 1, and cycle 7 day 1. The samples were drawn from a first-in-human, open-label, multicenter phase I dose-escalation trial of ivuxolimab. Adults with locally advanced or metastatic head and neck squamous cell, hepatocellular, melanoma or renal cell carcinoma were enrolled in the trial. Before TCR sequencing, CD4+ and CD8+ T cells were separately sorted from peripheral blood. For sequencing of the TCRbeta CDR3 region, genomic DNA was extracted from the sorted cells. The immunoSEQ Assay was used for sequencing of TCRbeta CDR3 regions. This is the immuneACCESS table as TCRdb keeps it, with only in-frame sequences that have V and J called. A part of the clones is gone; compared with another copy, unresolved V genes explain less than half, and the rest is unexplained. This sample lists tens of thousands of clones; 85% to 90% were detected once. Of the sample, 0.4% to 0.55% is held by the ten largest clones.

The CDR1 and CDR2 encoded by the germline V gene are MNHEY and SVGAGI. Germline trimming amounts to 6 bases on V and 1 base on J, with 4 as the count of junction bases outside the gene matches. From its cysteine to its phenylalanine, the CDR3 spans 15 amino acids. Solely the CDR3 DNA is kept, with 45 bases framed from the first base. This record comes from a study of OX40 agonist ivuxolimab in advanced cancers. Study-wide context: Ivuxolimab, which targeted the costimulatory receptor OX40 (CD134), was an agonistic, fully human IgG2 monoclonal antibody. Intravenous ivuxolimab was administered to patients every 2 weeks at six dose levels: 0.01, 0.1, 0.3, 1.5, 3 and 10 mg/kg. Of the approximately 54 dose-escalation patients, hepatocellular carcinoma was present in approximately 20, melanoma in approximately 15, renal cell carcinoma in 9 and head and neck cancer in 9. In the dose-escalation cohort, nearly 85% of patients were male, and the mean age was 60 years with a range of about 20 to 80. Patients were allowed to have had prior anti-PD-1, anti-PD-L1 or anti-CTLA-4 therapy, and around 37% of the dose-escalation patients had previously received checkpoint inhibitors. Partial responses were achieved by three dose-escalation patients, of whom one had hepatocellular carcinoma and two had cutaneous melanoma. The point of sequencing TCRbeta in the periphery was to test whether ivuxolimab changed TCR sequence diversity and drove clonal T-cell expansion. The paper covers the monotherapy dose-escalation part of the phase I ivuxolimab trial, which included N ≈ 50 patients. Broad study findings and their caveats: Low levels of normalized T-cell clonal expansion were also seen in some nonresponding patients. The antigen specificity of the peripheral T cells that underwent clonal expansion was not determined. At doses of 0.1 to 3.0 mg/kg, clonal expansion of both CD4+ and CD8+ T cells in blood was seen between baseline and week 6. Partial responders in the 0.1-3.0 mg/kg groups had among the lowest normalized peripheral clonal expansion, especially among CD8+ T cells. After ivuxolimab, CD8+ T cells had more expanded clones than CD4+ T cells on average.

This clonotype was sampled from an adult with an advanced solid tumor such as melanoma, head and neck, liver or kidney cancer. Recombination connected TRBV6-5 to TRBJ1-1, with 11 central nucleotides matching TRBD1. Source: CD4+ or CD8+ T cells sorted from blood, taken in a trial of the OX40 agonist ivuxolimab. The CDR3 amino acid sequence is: CASRDRGRGNTEAFF. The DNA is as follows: TGTGCCAGCAGGGACAGGGGGCGCGGGAACACTGAAGCTTTCTTT.